This TCR beta chain was captured by sequencing in a study of beta chain features in type 1 diabetes. Investigators reverse transcribed all isolated RNA, so they sequenced expressed TCRB transcripts. Clones were sequenced by immunoSEQ multiplex PCR, and TCRdb holds only the in-frame ones, with some missing. The sample contains over 200,000 clones, about a tenth of which appear only once. The length of the CDR3 is 12 residues. The germline CDR1 and CDR2 sequences are MNHNS and SASEGT. Deletions cut 3 bases from V and 4 bases from J, with 4 bases between. Notes on this clone: The antigen is not known.

Every donor provided one heparinised blood draw, which averaged roughly 120 mL. Regarding the study as a whole: In all four CD4+ subsets, TCRB CDR3 length was significantly, moderately reduced in type 1 diabetes. Lower insertion and higher deletion counts appeared at VDJ junctions in type 1 diabetes patients. Naive, central memory and Treg TCRB repertoires seemed to resemble each other more closely in patients than they did in healthy donors.

The sequence was obtained from a man aged 30 to 45 with type 1 diabetes. The sample comprised naive CD4+ T cells from blood. This chain links TRBV6-1 with TRBJ2-1; no firm D call. CDR3 protein: CASSERYNEQFF. The CDR3 DNA sequence: TGTGCCAGCAGTGAGAGATACAATGAGCAGTTCTTC.